This record looks at one T cell receptor beta chain sequence and its context. Its antigen is as yet unknown. Of the isolated RNA, all was reverse transcribed, and so the sequenced material was expressed TCRB transcripts. The repertoire was sequenced with immunoSEQ multiplex PCR; TCRdb's copy has only in-frame clones and lacks some. The table shows under 500,000 clones, with roughly 30% occurring only once. The CDR3 totals 16 residues. Germline lookup yields CDR1 MNHNY and CDR2 SVGAGI (reference sequence). V gave up 6 bases and J gave up 5 bases; unmatched junction bases: 10. This record comes from a study of beta chain features in type 1 diabetes. General study findings and limits: A closer apparent resemblance between naive, central memory and Treg TCRB repertoires was seen in patients than in healthy donors.

The TCR comes from a man aged 18 to 30 in good health. Sequencing input: naive CD4+ T cells from blood. The genes are TRBV6-6 and TRBJ2-3; 11 positions match TRBD2. The CDR3 reads CASSRTGTSGQDTQYF. The CDR3 region has the DNA TGTGCCAGCAGCCGCACCGGGACTAGCGGCCAAGATACGCAGTATTTT.